Detailed here is one T cell receptor (beta chain). The Seattle patients joined while their infection was active and were tracked longitudinally afterward. The data originate from a study of blood T cell repertoires in COVID-19. Study details: Collection of acute and convalescent COVID-19 samples took place in the United States, Italy and Spain. Sources were T cells, B-cell-depleted T cells, or PBMCs; the material itself was cDNA or gDNA.

Germline V CDR1 and CDR2: MDHEN, SYDVKM. This CDR3 comprises 16 residues. Trimming removed 6 bases from V and 6 bases from J, with 23 bases in between. In the source study's methods: Amplifying reference gene primers gave estimates of nucleated cell counts. Clones were sequenced by immunoSEQ multiplex PCR, and TCRdb holds only the in-frame ones, with some missing. The V and J calls and clone size were taken over from that table, and D and trimming were inferred from the DNA. The sample has a few hundred thousand clones, roughly 80% seen once. The clonotype was recovered from a woman between 65 and 79 years old with COVID-19, enrolled during active disease. The gene calls are TRBV28 and TRBJ1-2; TRBD1 might be the D (5 bases). The specimen sequenced was peripheral blood. This CDR3 is CASSRLGGGGRDGYTF. DNA of the CDR3: TGTGCCAGCAGCCGTTTGGGGGGAGGAGGGCGCGATGGCTACACCTTC.